This T cell receptor (beta chain) is drawn from a study of blood T cell repertoires in COVID-19. This study enrolled people aged about 18 to 100 from around 25 US geographic areas. Donors were grouped by their self-reported clinical history. Sequencing was performed with immunoSEQ multiplex PCR; in TCRdb, only in-frame clones are kept and a portion is missing. This repertoire shows under 200,000 clones, 65% to 85% found once; its top ten account for 3.6%. What was sequenced was PBMCs or T cells enriched from blood (not recorded which). The origin of this receptor is a woman aged 45-65 years in a cohort exposed to, infected with or recovered from COVID-19 (not recorded which).

The CDR3 protein is CASSQLRSETQYF. CDR3 sequence (DNA): TGCGCCAGCAGCCAACTACGCTCCGAGACCCAGTACTTC. V and J are TRBV4-1 and TRBJ2-5, with D unresolved. Trimming cost V 2 bases and J 5 bases, with 9 bases left between them. This CDR3 contains 13 residues. Germline CDR1 is MGHRA and CDR2 is YSYEKL.